The T cell receptor (beta chain) under discussion was sequenced for a study of T cells after posttransplantation cyclophosphamide. Study observations and caveats: Donor CD8+ memory clones often dominated recipient blood repertoires at later times. After PTCy, TRB diversity resembled that of CNI/methotrexate controls.

TCRdb's copy holds only in-frame clones and misses some; the assay was immunoSEQ multiplex PCR. The sample contains roughly 1,600 clones, 67% of which appear only once. CDR1 and CDR2 from the germline V gene are MNHEY and SMNVEV (reference sequence). There are 17 residues in the CDR3. Trimming at V came to 3 bases and at J to 1 base, leaving 6 bases not matched to a gene. Comments on this clone: What it binds is unknown.

Busulfan-fludarabine conditioning, marrow transplant, and cyclophosphamide on days +3 and +4 were administered. This chain joins TRBV27 and TRBJ2-2, with 9 bases aligning to TRBD1. The receptor was isolated from a young adult male patient who received an allogeneic stem cell transplant from a related donor, was CMV-positive, and had acute GVHD only. Some T cells may be transferred from the graft donor. The sequenced sample was CD8+ T cells sorted from PBMCs, obtained after allogeneic stem cell transplant with posttransplant cyclophosphamide. The CDR3 DNA reads TGTGCCAGCAGTTTCACAGGGGGCTCCTTGAACACCGGGGAGCTGTTTTTT. Its translation: CASSFTGGSLNTGELFF.